Shown below are 23 T cell receptor beta chains from a single sample sequenced in a study of cytomegalovirus exposure and HLA in healthy donors. The PCR was carried out with 60 Vbeta primers and 13 Jbeta primers. Libraries were prepared by immunoSEQ multiplex PCR; TCRdb keeps only in-frame clonotypes and omits some of them. The sample includes about 140,000 clones, around 80% of them seen just once. Material for sequencing was PBMCs. Receptors originate from a man in his thirties or forties in good health.

Only a few counts were recorded for this clone. The V call is TRBV11-1, the J call TRBJ1-4, with TRBD1 as a possible D gene (5 bases). V lost 0 bases and J 7 bases, leaving 12 bases between the germline ends. The CDR3 totals 15 residues. Germline V gene sequence: CDR1 SGHAT, CDR2 FQDESV (reference sequence). DNA of the CDR3: TGTGCCAGCAGCTTAGCCGATGGCGGGGCTGAAAAACTGTTTTTT. Translating gives CASSLADGGAEKLFF.

This clone turned up a few times. This sequence joins TRBV5-1 and TRBJ2-1; D is possibly TRBD1 (6 bases). V shed 7 bases and J shed 2 bases, with 19 bases lying between them. CDR1 and CDR2 from the germline V gene are SGHRS and YFSETQ. This CDR3 region has 16 residues. The CDR3 bases are TGCGCCAGCGCGCTCCGCGGCAGGGGAACCTACAATGAGCAGTTCTTC. Protein: CASALRGRGTYNEQFF.

This rearrangement joins TRBV7-9 to TRBJ2-2; TRBD2 aligns across 7 bases. The CDR3 contains 16 residues. Trimming at V came to 5 bases and at J to 3 bases, leaving 9 bases not matched to a gene. CDR1 and CDR2 (germline): SEHNR, FQNEAQ (reference sequence). CDR3 DNA: TGTGCCAGCAGCCCCGCCGGCGGGAGAGACACCGGGGAGCTGTTTTTT. It yields the protein CASSPAGGRDTGELFF.

The rearrangement links TRBV6-1 to TRBJ1-5; 7 bases align to TRBD1. Germline-derived CDR1 and CDR2 are MNHNS and SASEGT. After removal of 4 bases from V and 7 bases from J, the junction contained 7 bases not matched to a gene. The CDR3 has 14 residues. CDR3 amino acids: CASSGKTGSQPQHF. CDR3 nucleotides: TGTGCCAGCAGTGGTAAGACAGGGAGCCAGCCCCAGCATTTT.

The chain is built from TRBV27 and TRBJ2-1; the match to TRBD2 covers 11 bases. This CDR3 has 14 amino acids. The germline V gene has CDR1 MNHEY and CDR2 SMNVEV (reference sequence). J was trimmed by 7 bases and V by 3 bases; bases with no gene match: 2. As DNA, the CDR3 is TGTGCCAGCAGTTTTAGCGGGAGGGCGAATGAGCAGTTCTTC. Translated, it gives CASSFSGRANEQFF.

This chain uses TRBV7-9 with TRBJ2-2; 7 nucleotides line up with TRBD2. Germline loops: CDR1 SEHNR, CDR2 FQNEAQ (reference sequence). The CDR3 contains 19 residues. The V gene end was trimmed by 4 bases and the J gene end by 4 bases; junction bases not matched to a gene: 18. The CDR3 protein is CASSSPRDLRGMGTGELFF. CDR3 bases: TGTGCCAGCAGCTCACCGAGAGATTTGCGGGGGATGGGCACCGGGGAGCTGTTTTTT.

The genes are TRBV28 and TRBJ2-3, with 7 bases fitting TRBD2. The V gene end was trimmed by 3 bases and the J gene end by 2 bases; junction bases not matched to a gene: 2. The CDR3 loop spans 14 amino acids. Germline CDR1 reads MDHEN; CDR2 reads SYDVKM. The CDR3 reads CASSFLAATDTQYF. Here the CDR3 DNA reads TGTGCCAGCAGTTTCCTAGCGGCCACAGATACGCAGTATTTT.

The rearrangement joins TRBV6-6 to TRBJ2-1; D might be TRBD2 (6 bases). The germline gives CDR1 MNHNY, CDR2 SVGAGI (reference sequence). Trimming removed 2 bases at V and 4 bases at J, with 9 bases between. The length of the CDR3 is 14 residues. The CDR3 loop reads CASSYDGSYNEQFF. The CDR3 bases are TGTGCCAGCAGTTACGACGGGAGTTACAATGAGCAGTTCTTC.

The V call is TRBV25-1, the J call TRBJ1-2; possibly TRBD1 for D (5 bases). V lost 4 bases, J lost 3 bases, and 18 bases lay in between. The CDR3 consists of 16 residues. Per germline, CDR1 MGHDK and CDR2 SYGVNS. The chain's CDR3 is CASSGDDSHLHYGYTF. CDR3 DNA sequence: TGTGCCAGCAGTGGCGACGACAGCCACCTCCACTATGGCTACACCTTC.

The V and J genes are TRBV18 and TRBJ2-7; 9 bases match TRBD2. Germline V gene sequence: CDR1 KGHSH, CDR2 LQKENI. The CDR3 runs 15 residues. The ends lost 3 bases at V and 5 bases at J; junction bases unmatched: 8. Written as DNA, the CDR3 is TGTGCCAGCTCACCCAATAGCGGGAGTCTCCACGAGCAGTACTTC. This translates into CASSPNSGSLHEQYF.

CDR3 sequence reads: CASSLGSGRARDTQYF. CDR3 sequence (DNA): TGTGCCAGCAGCTTAGGGAGCGGGAGGGCCAGGGATACGCAGTATTTT. The chain couples TRBV7-2 to TRBJ2-3, with 10 bases identical to TRBD2. This CDR3 is 16 amino acids long. The V gene end was trimmed by 1 base and the J gene end by 6 bases; junction bases not matched to a gene: 7. Germline V lookup: CDR1 SGHTA, CDR2 FQGNSA.

V is TRBV30 and J is TRBJ1-6; 9 bases match TRBD1. The CDR3 covers 16 residues. Germline CDR1 and CDR2: GTSNPN and SVGIG (reference sequence). The J segment lost 8 bases and the V segment lost 2 bases, leaving 10 bases of the junction unmatched. The CDR3 DNA follows: TGTGCCTGGAGTTCCATTCCTGGACAGGGGTATTCACCCCTCCACTTT. Amino acids: CAWSSIPGQGYSPLHF.

V is TRBV6-5 and J is TRBJ2-2; 7 bases map to TRBD1. CDR1 MNHEY and CDR2 SVGAGI come from the germline V gene. The CDR3 sequence is 15 residues long. Trimming cost V 7 bases and J 4 bases; bases outside gene matches: 9. CDR3 sequence reads: CASISDRAGTGELFF. The CDR3 DNA is TGTGCCAGCATCTCCGACAGGGCCGGCACCGGGGAGCTGTTTTTT.

This clone was counted once. The chain recombines TRBV2 with TRBJ2-5; weak D call: TRBD1 (6 bases). Germline assignment: CDR1 SNHLY and CDR2 FYNNEI. CDR3 length: 13 amino acids. The V and J ends lost 5 bases and 3 bases respectively, with 10 bases between them. CDR3 in amino acids: CASSRDNEETQYF. The CDR3 DNA sequence: TGTGCCAGCAGTAGGGACAACGAAGAGACCCAGTACTTC.

On this clone itself: Other DNA sequences from this sample encode an identical CDR3 as well. The genes are TRBV7-8 and TRBJ2-7; D is unclear. V dropped 7 bases and J dropped 1 base, with 11 bases sitting between them. Germline V lookup: CDR1 SGHVS, CDR2 FQNEAQ. This CDR3 comprises 13 residues. As DNA, the CDR3 is TGTGCCAGCATCGATGGGCAATCCTACGAGCAGTACTTC. Encoded protein: CASIDGQSYEQYF.

V gene TRBV5-5 combines with J gene TRBJ2-7; D unclear. Germline-derived CDR1 and CDR2 are SGHKS and YYEKEE (reference sequence). V was pared by 2 bases and J by 7 bases, with 16 bases between. There are 14 residues in the CDR3. The CDR3 reads CASSLENSLREQYF. CDR3 sequence (DNA): TGTGCCAGCAGCTTAGAGAACTCTCTGAGGGAGCAGTACTTC.

This clone appeared once. This sequence joins TRBV19 and TRBJ1-4; 7 positions agree with TRBD1. With V trimmed by 3 bases and J by 8 bases, 6 bases remained unmatched. The CDR3 is 14 amino acids. Germline loops: CDR1 LNHDA, CDR2 SQIVND (reference sequence). CDR3 coding DNA: TGTGCCAGTAGTATGTCGGACAGGTGGGAAAAACTGTTTTTT. Amino acids: CASSMSDRWEKLFF. Full variable domain (outside the CDR3, taken from reference TRBV19 and TRBJ1-4): DGGITQSPKYLFRKEGQNVTLSCEQNLNHDAMYWYRQDPGQGLRLIYYSQIVNDFQKGDIAEGYSVSREKKESFPLTVTSAQKNPTAFYLCASSMSDRWEKLFFGSGTQLSVL.

The chain is built from TRBV7-9 and TRBJ2-3, with 11 nucleotides matching TRBD2. The CDR3 runs 13 residues. CDR1 and CDR2 from the germline V gene are SEHNR and FQNEAQ (reference sequence). The ends lost 7 bases at V and 6 bases at J; junction bases unmatched: 3. The CDR3 here is CASILAGADTQYF. The CDR3 region has the DNA TGTGCCAGCATACTAGCGGGAGCCGATACGCAGTATTTT.

The chain is built from TRBV19 and TRBJ2-3, with unresolved D. The V end lost 6 bases, the J end lost 5 bases, and 15 bases lay between the germline ends. CDR1 LNHDA and CDR2 SQIVND come from the germline V gene (reference sequence). The CDR3 has 14 amino acids. The DNA for the CDR3 is TGTGCCAGTAGCGGAAACAAACGAGGAGATACGCAGTATTTT. Protein product: CASSGNKRGDTQYF.

This clone appeared once. The rearrangement uses TRBV28 and TRBJ2-4, with TRBD1 matching over 7 bases. The germline V gene has CDR1 MDHEN and CDR2 SYDVKM. The CDR3 has 13 amino acids. Trimming removed 6 bases from V and 3 bases from J; junction bases left unmatched: 2. The CDR3 loop reads CASRPGGKNIQYF. The DNA for the CDR3 is TGTGCCAGCAGGCCAGGGGGCAAAAACATTCAGTACTTC.

The chain joins TRBV19 to TRBJ1-2, with D hard to call. The CDR3 loop spans 13 amino acids. Germline V gene sequence: CDR1 LNHDA, CDR2 SQIVND (reference sequence). Trimming removed 3 bases from V and 5 bases from J, with 10 bases in between. Here the CDR3 DNA reads TGTGCCAGTAGTATCGGGAGGGAATATGGCTACACCTTC. It specifies CASSIGREYGYTF.

The rearrangement links TRBV4-1 to TRBJ1-3; maybe TRBD1 (5 bases). The CDR3 loop spans 15 amino acids. Germline CDR1 and CDR2: MGHRA and YSYEKL. The V end was cut by 4 bases, the J end by 8 bases, with 18 bases between. The CDR3 DNA follows: TGCGCCAGCAGCCTACGGGACTTACCCTCGGACACCATATATTTT. Translated, it gives CASSLRDLPSDTIYF.

The chain uses TRBV7-2 and TRBJ1-1; D might be TRBD1 (5 bases). The germline CDR1 and CDR2 sequences are SGHTA and FQGNSA. The length of the CDR3 is 14 residues. Between the trimmed V and J ends, which lost 3 bases and 5 bases, there was a span of 13 bases. The CDR3 region is CASSLIGVGTEAFF. CDR3 in DNA: TGTGCCAGCAGCTTGATAGGGGTGGGTACTGAAGCTTTCTTT.